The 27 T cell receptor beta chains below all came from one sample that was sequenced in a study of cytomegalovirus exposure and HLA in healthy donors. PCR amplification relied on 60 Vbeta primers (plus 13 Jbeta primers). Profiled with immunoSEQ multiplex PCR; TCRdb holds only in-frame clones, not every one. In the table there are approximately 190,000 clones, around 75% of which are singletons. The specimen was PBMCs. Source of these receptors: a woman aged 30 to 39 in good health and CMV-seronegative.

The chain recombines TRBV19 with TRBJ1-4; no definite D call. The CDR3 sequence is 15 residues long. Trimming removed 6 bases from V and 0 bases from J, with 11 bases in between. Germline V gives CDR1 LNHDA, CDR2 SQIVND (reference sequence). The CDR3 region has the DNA TGTGCCAGTAGGTCCGACCGGGCAACTAATGAAAAACTGTTTTTT. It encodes CASRSDRATNEKLFF.

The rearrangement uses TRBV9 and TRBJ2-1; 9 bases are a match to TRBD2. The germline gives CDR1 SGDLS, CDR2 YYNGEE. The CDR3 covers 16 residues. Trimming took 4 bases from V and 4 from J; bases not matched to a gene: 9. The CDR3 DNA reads TGTGCCAGCAGCCCCCCCCAGCGGGGGGCGTACAATGAGCAGTTCTTC. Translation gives CASSPPQRGAYNEQFF.

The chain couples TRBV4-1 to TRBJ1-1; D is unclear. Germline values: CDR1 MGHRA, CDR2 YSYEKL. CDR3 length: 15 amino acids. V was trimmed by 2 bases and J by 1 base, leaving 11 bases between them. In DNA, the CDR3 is TGCGCCAGCAGCCAATTAGGACTGACGAACACTGAAGCTTTCTTT. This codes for CASSQLGLTNTEAFF.

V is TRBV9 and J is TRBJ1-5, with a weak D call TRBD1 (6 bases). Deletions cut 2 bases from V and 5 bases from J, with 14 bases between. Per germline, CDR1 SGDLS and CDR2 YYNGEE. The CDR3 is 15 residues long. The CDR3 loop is CASSVQGIWDQPQHF. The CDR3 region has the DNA TGTGCCAGCAGCGTGCAGGGGATTTGGGATCAGCCCCAGCATTTT.

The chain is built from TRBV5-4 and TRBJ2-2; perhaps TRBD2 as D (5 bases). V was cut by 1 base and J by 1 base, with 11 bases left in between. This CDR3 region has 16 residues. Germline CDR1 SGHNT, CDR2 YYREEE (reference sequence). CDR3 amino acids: CASSLLFGKNTGELFF. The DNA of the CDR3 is TGTGCCAGCAGCTTGTTGTTCGGGAAGAACACCGGGGAGCTGTTTTTT.

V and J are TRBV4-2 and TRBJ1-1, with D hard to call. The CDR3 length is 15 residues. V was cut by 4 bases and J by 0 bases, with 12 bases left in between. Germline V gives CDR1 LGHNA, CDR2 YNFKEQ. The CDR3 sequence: CASSPGRLMNTEAFF. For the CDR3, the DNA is TGTGCCAGCAGCCCTGGGAGACTTATGAACACTGAAGCTTTCTTT.

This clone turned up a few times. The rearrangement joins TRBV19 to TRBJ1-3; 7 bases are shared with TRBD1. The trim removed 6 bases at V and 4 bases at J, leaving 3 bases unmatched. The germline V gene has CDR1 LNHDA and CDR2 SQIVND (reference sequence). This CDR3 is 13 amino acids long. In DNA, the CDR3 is TGTGCCAGTAGGACAGGGTCGGGAAACACCATATATTTT. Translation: CASRTGSGNTIYF.

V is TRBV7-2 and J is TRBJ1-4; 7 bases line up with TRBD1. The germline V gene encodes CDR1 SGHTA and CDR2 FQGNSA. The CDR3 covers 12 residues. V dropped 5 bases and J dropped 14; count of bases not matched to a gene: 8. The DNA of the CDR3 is TGTGCCAGCAGCCCGCGGACAGGCGGTCTGTTTTTT. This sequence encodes CASSPRTGGLFF.

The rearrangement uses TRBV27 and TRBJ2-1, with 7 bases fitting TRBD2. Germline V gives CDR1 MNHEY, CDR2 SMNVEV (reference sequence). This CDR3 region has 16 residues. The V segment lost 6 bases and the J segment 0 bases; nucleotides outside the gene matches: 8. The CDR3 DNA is TGTGCCAGCAGCTACGGGCGGGGGAGCTCCTACAATGAGCAGTTCTTC. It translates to CASSYGRGSSYNEQFF.

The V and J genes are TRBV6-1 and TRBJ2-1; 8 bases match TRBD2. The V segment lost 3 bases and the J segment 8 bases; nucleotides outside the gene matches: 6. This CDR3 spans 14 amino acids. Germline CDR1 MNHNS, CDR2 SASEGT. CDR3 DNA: TGTGCCAGCAGTGAGGGACTAGTATTTGATGAGCAGTTCTTC. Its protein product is CASSEGLVFDEQFF.

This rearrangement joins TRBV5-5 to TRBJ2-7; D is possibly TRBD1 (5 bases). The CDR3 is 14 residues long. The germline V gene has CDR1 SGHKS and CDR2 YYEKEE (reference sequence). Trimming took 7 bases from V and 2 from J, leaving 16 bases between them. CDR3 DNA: TGTGCCAGCTCAGATTTATTGGGGCCCTACGAGCAGTACTTC. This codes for CASSDLLGPYEQYF.

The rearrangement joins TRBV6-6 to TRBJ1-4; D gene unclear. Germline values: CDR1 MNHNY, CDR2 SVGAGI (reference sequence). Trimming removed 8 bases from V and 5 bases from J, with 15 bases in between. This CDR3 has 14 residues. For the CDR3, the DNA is TGTGCCAGCGAAGGACGTCAGCGGAATGAAAAACTGTTTTTT. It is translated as CASEGRQRNEKLFF.

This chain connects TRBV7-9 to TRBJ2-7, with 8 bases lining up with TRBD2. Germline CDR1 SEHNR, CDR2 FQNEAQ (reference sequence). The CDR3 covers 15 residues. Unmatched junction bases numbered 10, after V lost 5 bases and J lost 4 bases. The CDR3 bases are TGTGCCAGCAGCCCTCGGGCGGGAGGTTTGTACGAGCAGTACTTC. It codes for CASSPRAGGLYEQYF.

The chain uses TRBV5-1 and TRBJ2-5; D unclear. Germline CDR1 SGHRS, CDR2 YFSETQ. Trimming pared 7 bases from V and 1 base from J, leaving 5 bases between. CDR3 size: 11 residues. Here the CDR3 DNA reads TGCGCCAGCCCTACCCAAGAGACCCAGTACTTC. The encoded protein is CASPTQETQYF. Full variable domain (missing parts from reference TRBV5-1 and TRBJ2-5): KAGVTQTPRYLIKTRGQQVTLSCSPISGHRSVSWYQQTPGQGLQFLFEYFSETQRNKGNFPGRFSGRQFSNSRSEMNVSTLELGDSALYLCASPTQETQYFGPGTRLLVL.

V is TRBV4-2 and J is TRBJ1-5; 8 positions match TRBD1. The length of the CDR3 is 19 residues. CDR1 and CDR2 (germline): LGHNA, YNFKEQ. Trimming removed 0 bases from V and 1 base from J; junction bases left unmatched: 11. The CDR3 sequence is CASSQDWAGGRVSNQPQHF. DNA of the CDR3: TGTGCCAGCAGCCAAGATTGGGCAGGGGGCCGGGTAAGCAATCAGCCCCAGCATTTT.

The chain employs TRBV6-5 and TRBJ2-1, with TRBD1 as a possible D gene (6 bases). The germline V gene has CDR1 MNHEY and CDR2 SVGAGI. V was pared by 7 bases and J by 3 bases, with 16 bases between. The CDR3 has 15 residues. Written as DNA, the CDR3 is TGTGCCAGCACTTATACAGGGACCCACTACAATGAGCAGTTCTTC. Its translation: CASTYTGTHYNEQFF.

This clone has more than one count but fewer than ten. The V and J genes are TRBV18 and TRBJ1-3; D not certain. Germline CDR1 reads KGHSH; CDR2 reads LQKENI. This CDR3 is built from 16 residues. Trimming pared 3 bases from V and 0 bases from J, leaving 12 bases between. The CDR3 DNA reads TGTGCCAGCTCACCGACCGGGGAAGGCTCTGGAAACACCATATATTTT. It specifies CASSPTGEGSGNTIYF.

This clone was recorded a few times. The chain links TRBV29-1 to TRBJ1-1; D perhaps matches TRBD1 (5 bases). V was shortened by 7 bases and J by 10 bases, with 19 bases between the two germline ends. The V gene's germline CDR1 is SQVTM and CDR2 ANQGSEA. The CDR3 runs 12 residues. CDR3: CSAGITAGTAFF. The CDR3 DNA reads TGCAGCGCTGGAATAACAGCGGGGACAGCTTTCTTT.

CDR3 sequence (DNA): TGCGCCAGCAGCTTGAGGGGGGGCAATGAGCAGTTCTTC. Encoded protein: CASSLRGGNEQFF. The chain carries TRBV5-1 and TRBJ2-1; D is perhaps TRBD2 (7 bases). V lost 1 base to trimming and J lost 6 bases, with 8 bases between them. CDR3 length: 13 amino acids. Germline-derived CDR1 and CDR2 are SGHRS and YFSETQ.

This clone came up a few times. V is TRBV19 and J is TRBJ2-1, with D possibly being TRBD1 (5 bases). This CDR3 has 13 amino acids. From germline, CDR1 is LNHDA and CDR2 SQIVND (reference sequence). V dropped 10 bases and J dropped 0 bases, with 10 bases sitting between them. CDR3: CATSDSSYNEQFF. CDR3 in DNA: TGTGCCACCTCAGACAGCTCCTACAATGAGCAGTTCTTC.

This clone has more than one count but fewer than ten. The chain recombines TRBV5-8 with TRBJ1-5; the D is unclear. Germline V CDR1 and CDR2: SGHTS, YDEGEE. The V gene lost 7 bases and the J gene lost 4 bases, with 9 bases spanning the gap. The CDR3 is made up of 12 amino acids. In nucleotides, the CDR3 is TGTGCCAGCGGTGACGGGAATCAGCCCCAGCATTTT. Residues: CASGDGNQPQHF.

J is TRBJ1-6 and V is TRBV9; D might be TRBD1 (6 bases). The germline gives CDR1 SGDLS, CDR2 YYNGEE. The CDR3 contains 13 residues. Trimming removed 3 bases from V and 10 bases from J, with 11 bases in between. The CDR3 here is CASSAQQGSPLHF. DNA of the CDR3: TGTGCCAGCAGCGCCCAACAGGGCTCACCCCTCCACTTT.

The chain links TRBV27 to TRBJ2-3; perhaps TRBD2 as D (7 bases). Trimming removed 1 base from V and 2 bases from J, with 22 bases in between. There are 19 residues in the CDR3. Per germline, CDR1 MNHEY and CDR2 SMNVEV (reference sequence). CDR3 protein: CASSLLGGGPGQITDTQYF. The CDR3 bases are TGTGCCAGCAGTTTATTGGGGGGGGGCCCTGGACAGATCACAGATACGCAGTATTTT.

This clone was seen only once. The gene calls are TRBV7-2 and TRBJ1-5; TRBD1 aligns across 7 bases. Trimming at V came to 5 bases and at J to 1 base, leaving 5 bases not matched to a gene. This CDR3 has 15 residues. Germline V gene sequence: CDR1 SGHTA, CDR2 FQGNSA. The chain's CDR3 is CASSPQTGSNQPQHF. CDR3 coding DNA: TGTGCCAGCAGCCCGCAGACAGGGAGCAATCAGCCCCAGCATTTT.

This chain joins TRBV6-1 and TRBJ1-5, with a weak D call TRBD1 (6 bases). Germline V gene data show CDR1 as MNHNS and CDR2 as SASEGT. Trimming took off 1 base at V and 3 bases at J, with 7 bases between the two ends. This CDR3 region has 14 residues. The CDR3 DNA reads TGTGCCAGCAGTGAAGACAGGGCCAATCAGCCCCAGCATTTT. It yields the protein CASSEDRANQPQHF.

The CDR3 nucleotides read TGTGCCAGCAGCTTATCAGCATGGGGCGGTGGCTACACCTTC. Its protein product is CASSLSAWGGGYTF. The chain couples TRBV7-6 to TRBJ1-2; D may be TRBD1 (5 bases). Trimming shortened V by 2 bases and J by 7 bases, and 14 bases separated the two germline ends. The CDR3 extends over 14 amino acids. Germline values: CDR1 SGHVS, CDR2 FNYEAQ.

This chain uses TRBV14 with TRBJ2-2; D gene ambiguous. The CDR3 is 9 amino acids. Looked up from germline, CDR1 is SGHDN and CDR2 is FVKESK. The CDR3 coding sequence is TGTTTGTCGGGCGGGGAGCTGTTTTTT. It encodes CLSGGELFF.